These T cell receptor beta chains were read from a single sample in a study of OX40 agonist ivuxolimab in advanced cancers. Profiled with immunoSEQ multiplex PCR; TCRdb holds only in-frame clones, not every one. Of some 110,000 clones detected, 75% to 95% appear once; the ten largest clones hold about 0.5%. The sequencing here drew on CD4+ or CD8+ T cells sorted from blood, taken in a trial of the OX40 agonist ivuxolimab. These receptors originate from an adult with an advanced solid tumor such as melanoma, head and neck, liver or kidney cancer. Each CDR3 is given with its conserved first and last residue. The order of the fields is D gene, V gene, clone size, J gene, CDR3 protein, CDR3 DNA. The D gene is left open where the match is weak. For some rows the clone size is stated as once, few or many, or as a class when expanded; others skip it.

d_gene: NA
v_gene: TRBV5-4
abundance: NA
j_gene: TRBJ2-7
CDR3aa: CASSLAGSYEQYF
CDR3nt: TGTGCCAGCAGCTTGGCCGGGAGCTACGAGCAGTACTTC

d_gene: NA
v_gene: TRBV6-5
abundance: many
j_gene: TRBJ1-3
CDR3aa: CASSRGRNGNTIYF
CDR3nt: TGTGCCAGCAGTAGAGGGCGAAATGGAAACACCATATATTTT

d_gene: TRBD2
v_gene: TRBV5-1
abundance: NA
j_gene: TRBJ2-5
CDR3aa: CASSFILAGAETQYF
CDR3nt: TGCGCCAGCAGCTTTATCCTAGCGGGGGCCGAGACCCAGTACTTC

d_gene: TRBD2
v_gene: TRBV5-6
abundance: NA
j_gene: TRBJ2-5
CDR3aa: CASSLSGGALETQYF
CDR3nt: TGTGCCAGCAGCTTAAGCGGGGGGGCGTTGGAGACCCAGTACTTC

d_gene: NA
v_gene: TRBV6-1
abundance: NA
j_gene: TRBJ1-2
CDR3aa: CASSEALRAGSGYTF
CDR3nt: TGTGCCAGCAGTGAAGCGCTTAGGGCGGGCTCTGGCTACACCTTC

d_gene: TRBD2
v_gene: TRBV7-7
abundance: NA
j_gene: TRBJ2-5
CDR3aa: CASSSSAGSQETQYF
CDR3nt: TGTGCTAGCAGCTCCTCAGCGGGGTCTCAAGAGACCCAGTACTTC

d_gene: TRBD1
v_gene: TRBV28
abundance: NA
j_gene: TRBJ2-5
CDR3aa: CASFRGFGETQYF
CDR3nt: TGTGCCAGCTTCAGGGGGTTCGGGGAGACCCAGTACTTC

d_gene: TRBD1
v_gene: TRBV27
abundance: NA
j_gene: TRBJ1-2
CDR3aa: CASSANRDRVGYTF
CDR3nt: TGTGCCAGCAGTGCCAACCGGGACAGGGTTGGCTACACCTTC

d_gene: NA
v_gene: TRBV11-2
abundance: NA
j_gene: TRBJ2-7
CDR3aa: CASSFGVGVYEQYF
CDR3nt: TGTGCCAGCAGCTTCGGGGTAGGGGTCTACGAGCAGTACTTC

d_gene: TRBD2
v_gene: TRBV19
abundance: NA
j_gene: TRBJ2-5
CDR3aa: CASRAGRTTETQYF
CDR3nt: TGTGCCAGCCGAGCGGGACGCACCACGGAGACCCAGTACTTC

d_gene: TRBD1
v_gene: TRBV30
abundance: NA
j_gene: TRBJ1-2
CDR3aa: CAWTRRGGANFYTF
CDR3nt: TGTGCCTGGACTAGAAGAGGGGGCGCAAATTTCTACACCTTC

d_gene: TRBD1
v_gene: TRBV27
abundance: NA
j_gene: TRBJ2-3
CDR3aa: CASSRGQGARRDTQYF
CDR3nt: TGTGCCAGCAGTCGGGGACAGGGGGCCCGCCGAGATACGCAGTATTTT

d_gene: NA
v_gene: TRBV7-2
abundance: NA
j_gene: TRBJ2-5
CDR3aa: CASSPWAGAEETQYF
CDR3nt: TGTGCCAGCAGCCCTTGGGCAGGGGCGGAAGAGACCCAGTACTTC

d_gene: NA
v_gene: TRBV18
abundance: NA
j_gene: TRBJ1-4
CDR3aa: CASSPGQAREKLFF
CDR3nt: TGTGCCAGCTCACCCGGGCAGGCAAGAGAAAAACTGTTTTTT

d_gene: TRBD1
v_gene: TRBV6-5
abundance: NA
j_gene: TRBJ1-5
CDR3aa: CASRPRQGGNQPQHF
CDR3nt: TGTGCCAGCAGACCGCGACAGGGAGGCAATCAGCCCCAGCATTTT

d_gene: NA
v_gene: TRBV5-4
abundance: NA
j_gene: TRBJ1-3
CDR3aa: CASTTAGRDGNTIYF
CDR3nt: TGTGCCAGCACCACGGCGGGAAGAGATGGAAACACCATATATTTT

d_gene: NA
v_gene: TRBV1
abundance: NA
j_gene: TRBJ2-2
CDR3aa: CTSSRHSGGRNTGELFF
CDR3nt: TGCACCAGCAGCCGACACAGCGGGGGGCGGAACACCGGGGAGCTGTTTTTT

d_gene: NA
v_gene: TRBV7-2
abundance: NA
j_gene: TRBJ1-2
CDR3aa: CASSAGGLNYGYTF
CDR3nt: TGTGCCAGCAGCGCCGGGGGCCTTAACTATGGCTACACCTTC

d_gene: NA
v_gene: TRBV7-8
abundance: NA
j_gene: TRBJ2-7
CDR3aa: CASSLGTQRGYEQYF
CDR3nt: TGTGCCAGCAGCCTTGGGACGCAAAGAGGCTACGAGCAGTACTTC

d_gene: TRBD2
v_gene: TRBV7-3
abundance: NA
j_gene: TRBJ2-2
CDR3aa: CASSVLAGVHTGELFF
CDR3nt: TGTGCCAGCAGCGTGCTAGCGGGGGTCCACACCGGGGAGCTGTTTTTT

d_gene: NA
v_gene: TRBV5-3
abundance: NA
j_gene: TRBJ1-6
CDR3aa: CARSTYYNSPLHF
CDR3nt: TGTGCCAGAAGCACCTACTACAATTCACCCCTCCACTTT

d_gene: NA
v_gene: TRBV7-9
abundance: few
j_gene: TRBJ2-3
CDR3aa: CASSPGADTQYF
CDR3nt: TGTGCCAGCAGCCCCGGGGCAGATACGCAGTATTTT

d_gene: NA
v_gene: TRBV7-2
abundance: NA
j_gene: TRBJ2-2
CDR3aa: CASSLNLNTGELFF
CDR3nt: TGTGCCAGCAGCTTAAATCTGAACACCGGGGAGCTGTTTTTT